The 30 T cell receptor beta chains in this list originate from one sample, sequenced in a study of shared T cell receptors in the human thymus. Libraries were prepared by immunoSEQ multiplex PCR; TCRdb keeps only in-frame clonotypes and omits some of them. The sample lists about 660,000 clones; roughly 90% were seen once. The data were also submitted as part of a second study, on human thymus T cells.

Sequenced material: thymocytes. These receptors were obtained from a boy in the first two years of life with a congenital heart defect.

CDR3 amino acids: CATSRAGTPSIGNEQFF. In DNA form, the CDR3 reads TGTGCCACCAGCAGGGCCGGGACACCTTCTATAGGAAATGAGCAGTTCTTC. V is TRBV15 and J is TRBJ2-1, with D possibly TRBD1 on 6 matching bases. Germline loops: CDR1 LNHNV, CDR2 YYDKDF (reference sequence). Trimming cost V 3 bases and J 7 bases, with 22 bases left between them. The CDR3 has 17 amino acids.

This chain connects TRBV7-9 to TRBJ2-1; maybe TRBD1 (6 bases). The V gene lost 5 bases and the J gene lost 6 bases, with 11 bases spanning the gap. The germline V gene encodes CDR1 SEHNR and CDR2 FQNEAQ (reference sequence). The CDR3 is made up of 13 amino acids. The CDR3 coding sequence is TGTGCCAGCAGCCTCGTGGGGGCCAATGAGCAGTTCTTC. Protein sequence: CASSLVGANEQFF.

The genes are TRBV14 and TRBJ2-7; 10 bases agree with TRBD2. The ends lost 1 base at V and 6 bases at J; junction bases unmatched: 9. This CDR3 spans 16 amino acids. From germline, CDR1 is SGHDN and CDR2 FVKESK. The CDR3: CASSQGLTSGNGEQYF. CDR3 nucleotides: TGTGCCAGCAGCCAAGGGCTAACTAGCGGGAACGGCGAGCAGTACTTC.

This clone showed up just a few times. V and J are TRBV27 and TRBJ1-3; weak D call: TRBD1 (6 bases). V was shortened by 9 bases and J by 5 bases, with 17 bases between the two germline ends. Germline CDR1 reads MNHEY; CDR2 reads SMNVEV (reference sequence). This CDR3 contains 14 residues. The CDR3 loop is CARDPTGIRNTIYF. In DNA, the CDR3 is TGTGCCAGAGATCCGACAGGAATTCGAAACACCATATATTTT.

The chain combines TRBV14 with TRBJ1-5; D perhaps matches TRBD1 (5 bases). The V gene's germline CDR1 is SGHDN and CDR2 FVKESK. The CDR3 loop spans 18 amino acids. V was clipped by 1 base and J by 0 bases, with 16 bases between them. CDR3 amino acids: CASSQGRRQPDSNQPQHF. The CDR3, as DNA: TGTGCCAGCAGCCAAGGACGTAGACAGCCCGATAGCAATCAGCCCCAGCATTTT.

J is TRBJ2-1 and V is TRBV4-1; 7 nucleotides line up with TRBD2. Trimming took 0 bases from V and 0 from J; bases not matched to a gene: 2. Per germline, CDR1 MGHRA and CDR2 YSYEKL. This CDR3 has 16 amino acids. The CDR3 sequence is CASSQDWGGSYNEQFF. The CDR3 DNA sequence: TGCGCCAGCAGCCAAGATTGGGGGGGCTCCTACAATGAGCAGTTCTTC.

The CDR3 here is CASSTGTSSYNEQFF. CDR3 sequence (DNA): TGTGCCAGCAGCACCGGGACTAGCTCCTACAATGAGCAGTTCTTC. The rearrangement joins TRBV7-2 to TRBJ2-1; 8 bases match TRBD2. Germline values: CDR1 SGHTA, CDR2 FQGNSA. J lost 0 bases, V lost 5 bases, and 3 bases had no gene match. The CDR3 is 15 amino acids.

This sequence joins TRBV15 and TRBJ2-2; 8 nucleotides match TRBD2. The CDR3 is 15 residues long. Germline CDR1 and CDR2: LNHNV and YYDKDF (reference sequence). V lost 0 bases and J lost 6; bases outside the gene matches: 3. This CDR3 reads CATSRDLLAAGELFF. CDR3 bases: TGTGCCACCAGCAGAGATCTACTAGCGGCCGGGGAGCTGTTTTTT.

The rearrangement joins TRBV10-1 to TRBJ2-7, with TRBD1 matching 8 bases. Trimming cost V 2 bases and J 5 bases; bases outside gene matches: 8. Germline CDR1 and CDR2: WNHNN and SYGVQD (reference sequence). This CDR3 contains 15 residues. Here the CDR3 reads CASSEGTGGTHEQYF. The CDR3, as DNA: TGCGCCAGCAGTGAGGGGACAGGTGGTACCCACGAGCAGTACTTC.

DNA for the CDR3: TGTGCCAGCAGCTTGAACGGAGGTAATTATTGGGAGCAGTACTTC. Translation gives CASSLNGGNYWEQYF. This chain uses TRBV5-5 with TRBJ2-7, with D possibly matching TRBD2 (5 bases). The CDR3 sequence is 15 residues long. The V end lost 1 base, the J end lost 7 bases, and 18 bases lay between the germline ends. The germline CDR1 and CDR2 sequences are SGHKS and YYEKEE (reference sequence).

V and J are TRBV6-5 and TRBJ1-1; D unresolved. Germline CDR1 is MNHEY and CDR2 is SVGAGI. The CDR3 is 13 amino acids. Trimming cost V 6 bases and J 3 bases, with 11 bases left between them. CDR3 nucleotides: TGTGCCAGCAGCGCGGAGGTGCACACTGAAGCTTTCTTT. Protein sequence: CASSAEVHTEAFF.

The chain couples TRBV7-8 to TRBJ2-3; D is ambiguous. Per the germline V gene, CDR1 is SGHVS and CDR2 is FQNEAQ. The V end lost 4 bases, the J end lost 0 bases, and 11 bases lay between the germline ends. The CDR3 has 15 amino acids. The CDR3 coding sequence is TGTGCCAGCAGCTCCCCGTCCTCTAGCACAGATACGCAGTATTTT. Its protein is CASSSPSSSTDTQYF.

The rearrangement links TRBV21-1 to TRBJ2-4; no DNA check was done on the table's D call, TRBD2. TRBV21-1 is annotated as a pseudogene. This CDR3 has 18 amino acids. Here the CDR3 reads CASSKIRRLAGGGNIQYF. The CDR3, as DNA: TGTGCCAGCAGCAAAATTAGGAGACTAGCGGGAGGAGGTAACATTCAGTACTTC.

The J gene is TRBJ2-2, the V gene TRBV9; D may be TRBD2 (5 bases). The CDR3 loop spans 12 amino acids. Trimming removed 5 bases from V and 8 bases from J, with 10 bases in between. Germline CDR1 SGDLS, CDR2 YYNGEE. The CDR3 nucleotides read TGTGCCAGCAGACAACCGGGGGGGGAGCTGTTTTTT. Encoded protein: CASRQPGGELFF.

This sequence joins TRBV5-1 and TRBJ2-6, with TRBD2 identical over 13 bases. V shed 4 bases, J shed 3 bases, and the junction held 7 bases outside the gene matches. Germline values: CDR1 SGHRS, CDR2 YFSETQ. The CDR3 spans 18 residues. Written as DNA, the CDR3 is TGCGCCAGCAGCCCCCGGACTAGCGGGAGAGATGGGGCCAACGTCCTGACTTTC. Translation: CASSPRTSGRDGANVLTF.

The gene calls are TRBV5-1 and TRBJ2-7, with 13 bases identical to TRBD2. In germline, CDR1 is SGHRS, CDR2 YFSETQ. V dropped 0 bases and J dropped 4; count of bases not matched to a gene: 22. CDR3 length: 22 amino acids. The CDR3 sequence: CASSLEGTSGKGGGRVRYEQYF. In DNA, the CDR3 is TGCGCCAGCAGCTTGGAGGGGACTAGCGGGAAAGGGGGGGGCAGAGTACGGTACGAGCAGTACTTC. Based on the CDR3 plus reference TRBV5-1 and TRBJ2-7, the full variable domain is KAGVTQTPRYLIKTRGQQVTLSCSPISGHRSVSWYQQTPGQGLQFLFEYFSETQRNKGNFPGRFSGRQFSNSRSEMNVSTLELGDSALYLCASSLEGTSGKGGGRVRYEQYFGPGTRLTVT.

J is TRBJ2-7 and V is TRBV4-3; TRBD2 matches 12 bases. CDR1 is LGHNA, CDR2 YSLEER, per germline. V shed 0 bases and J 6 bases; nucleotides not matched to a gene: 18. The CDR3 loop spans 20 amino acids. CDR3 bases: TGCGCCAGCAGCCAAGATTTCCCGACTAGCGGGAGTGGGCCGGGGGGCGAGCAGTACTTC. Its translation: CASSQDFPTSGSGPGGEQYF.

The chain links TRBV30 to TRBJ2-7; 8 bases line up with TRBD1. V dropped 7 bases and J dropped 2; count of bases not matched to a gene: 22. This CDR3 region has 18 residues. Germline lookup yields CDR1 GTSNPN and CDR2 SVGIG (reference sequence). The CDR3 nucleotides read TGTGCCTTGCACTTGGACAGGGCGACCGAGAGGGGCCCCTACGAGCAGTACTTC. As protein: CALHLDRATERGPYEQYF. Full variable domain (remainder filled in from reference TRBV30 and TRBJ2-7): SQTIHQWPATLVQPVGSPLSLECTVEGTSNPNLYWYRQAAGRGLQLLFYSVGIGQISSEVPQNLSASRPQDRQFILSSKKLLLSDSGFYLCALHLDRATERGPYEQYFGPGTRLTVT.

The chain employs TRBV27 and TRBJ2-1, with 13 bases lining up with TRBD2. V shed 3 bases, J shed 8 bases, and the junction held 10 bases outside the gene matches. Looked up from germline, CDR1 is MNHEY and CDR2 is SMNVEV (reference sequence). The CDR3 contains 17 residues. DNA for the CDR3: TGTGCCAGCAGTTTTGGGACTAGCGGGGTCCCACGGGATGAGCAGTTCTTC. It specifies CASSFGTSGVPRDEQFF.

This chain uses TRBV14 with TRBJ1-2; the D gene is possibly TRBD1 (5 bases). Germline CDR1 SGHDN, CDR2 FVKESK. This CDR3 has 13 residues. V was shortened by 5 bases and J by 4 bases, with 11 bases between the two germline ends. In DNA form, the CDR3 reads TGTGCCAGCAGCGCCAGGGCCCTCTATGGCTACACCTTC. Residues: CASSARALYGYTF.

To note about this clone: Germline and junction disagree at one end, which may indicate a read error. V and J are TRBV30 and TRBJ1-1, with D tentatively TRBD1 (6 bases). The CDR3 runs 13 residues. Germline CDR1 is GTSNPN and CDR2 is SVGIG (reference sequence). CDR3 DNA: TGTGCCTGGATGGGGGGGGACATGAGGAGGGGGACCTTT. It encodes CAWMGGDMRRGTF. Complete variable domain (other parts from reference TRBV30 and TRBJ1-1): SQTIHQWPATLVQPVGSPLSLECTVEGTSNPNLYWYRQAAGRGLQLLFYSVGIGQISSEVPQNLSASRPQDRQFILSSKKLLLSDSGFYLCAWMGGDMRRGTFGQGTRLTVV.

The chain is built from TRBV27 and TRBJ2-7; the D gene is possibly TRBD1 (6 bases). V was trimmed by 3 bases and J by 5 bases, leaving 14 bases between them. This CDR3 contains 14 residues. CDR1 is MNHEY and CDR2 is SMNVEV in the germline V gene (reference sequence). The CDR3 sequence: CASSFRGRGDEQYF. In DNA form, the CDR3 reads TGTGCCAGCAGTTTTAGAGGCAGGGGTGACGAGCAGTACTTC.

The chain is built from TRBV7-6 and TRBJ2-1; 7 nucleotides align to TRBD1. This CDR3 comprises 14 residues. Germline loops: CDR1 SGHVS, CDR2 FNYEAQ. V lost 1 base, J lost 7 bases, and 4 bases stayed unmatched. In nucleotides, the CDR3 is TGTGCCAGCAGCTTAGGTATACAGGGGAATGAGCAGTTCTTC. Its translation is CASSLGIQGNEQFF.

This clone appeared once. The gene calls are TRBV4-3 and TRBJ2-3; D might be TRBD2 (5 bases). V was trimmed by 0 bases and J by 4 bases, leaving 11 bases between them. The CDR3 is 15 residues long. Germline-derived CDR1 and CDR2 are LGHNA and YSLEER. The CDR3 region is CASSQDIGVPDTQYF. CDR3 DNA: TGCGCCAGCAGCCAAGATATCGGGGTCCCAGATACGCAGTATTTT.

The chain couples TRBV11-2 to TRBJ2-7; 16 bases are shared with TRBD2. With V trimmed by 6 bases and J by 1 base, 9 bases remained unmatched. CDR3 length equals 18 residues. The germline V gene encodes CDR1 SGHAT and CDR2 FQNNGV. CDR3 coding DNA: TGTGCCAGCAGGGAGACCGGGACTAGCGGGAGGGGTTCCTACGAGCAGTACTTC. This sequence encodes CASRETGTSGRGSYEQYF.

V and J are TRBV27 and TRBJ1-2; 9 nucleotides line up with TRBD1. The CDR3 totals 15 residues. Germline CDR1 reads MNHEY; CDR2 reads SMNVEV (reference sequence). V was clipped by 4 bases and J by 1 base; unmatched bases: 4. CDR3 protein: CASSSGTGINYGYTF. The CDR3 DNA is TGTGCCAGCAGTTCAGGGACAGGGATTAACTATGGCTACACCTTC.

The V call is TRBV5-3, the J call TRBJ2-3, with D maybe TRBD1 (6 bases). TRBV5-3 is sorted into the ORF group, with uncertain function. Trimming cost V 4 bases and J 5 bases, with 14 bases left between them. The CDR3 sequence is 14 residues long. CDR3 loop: CARSLRQALDTQYF. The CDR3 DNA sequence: TGTGCCAGAAGCCTCAGACAGGCTTTAGATACGCAGTATTTT.

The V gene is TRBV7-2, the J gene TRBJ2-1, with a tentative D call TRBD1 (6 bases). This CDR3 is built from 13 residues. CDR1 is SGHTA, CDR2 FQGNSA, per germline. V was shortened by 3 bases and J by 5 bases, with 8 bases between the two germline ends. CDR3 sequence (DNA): TGTGCCAGCAGCTTGGACAGTCACAATGAGCAGTTCTTC. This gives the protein CASSLDSHNEQFF.

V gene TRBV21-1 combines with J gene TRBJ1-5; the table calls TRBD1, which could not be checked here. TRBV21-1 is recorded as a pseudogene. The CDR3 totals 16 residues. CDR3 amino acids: CASNLRTDLSNQPQHF. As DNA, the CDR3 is TGTGCCAGCAACCTGAGGACAGACCTTAGCAATCAGCCCCAGCATTTT.

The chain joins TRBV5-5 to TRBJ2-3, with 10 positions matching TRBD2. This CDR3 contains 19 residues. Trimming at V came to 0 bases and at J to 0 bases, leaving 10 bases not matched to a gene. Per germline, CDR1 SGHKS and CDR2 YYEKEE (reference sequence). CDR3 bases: TGTGCCAGCAGCTTGGCCGGGAATAGCGGGAGGCGAAGCACAGATACGCAGTATTTT. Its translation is CASSLAGNSGRRSTDTQYF. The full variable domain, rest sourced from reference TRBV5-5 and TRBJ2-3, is DAGVTQSPTHLIKTRGQQVTLRCSPISGHKSVSWYQQVLGQGPQFIFQYYEKEERGRGNFPDRFSARQFPNYSSELNVNALLLGDSALYLCASSLAGNSGRRSTDTQYFGPGTRLTVL.